This T cell receptor (beta chain) was profiled in a study of technical replicates of blood from several donors (TCRdb year 2017). Counted from cysteine to phenylalanine, this CDR3 has 14 amino acids. CDR3 DNA only is kept here, 42 bases in frame from base 1. The V end gives up 3 bases and the J end 7 bases, leaving 5 bases in the junction not matched to a gene. CDR1 is given as SGHKS and CDR2 as YYEKEE, both from the germline V gene (reference sequence). Receptor libraries were prepared by the immunoSEQ multiplex PCR assay. TCRdb's version of the immuneACCESS table is confined to in-frame rearrangements and falls short of the full clone set. An unresolved V gene accounts for under half of the shortfall where checked; the remainder is of unknown origin. Here the sample has roughly 64,000 clones; 65% to 90% occur a single time. The ten largest clones capture 5% to 6% of the sample. Comment on this clone: It has no known antigen specificity. No base quality information exists; no much larger clone differs at one position.

Recombination joined TRBV5-5 with TRBJ2-7; TRBD1 fits 12 bases in the junction. This TCR came from a human donor in good health. Some clones in this sample may be carry-over from other donors' samples. Input material: PBMCs. DNA sequence: TGTGCCAGCAGCTCGGGACAGGGGGCGCGGGAGCAGTACTTC. Its translation reads: CASSSGQGAREQYF.